The 23 T cell receptor beta chains in this list originate from one sample, sequenced in a study of blood T cell repertoires in COVID-19. Assay: immunoSEQ multiplex PCR; the TCRdb copy retains only in-frame clones and omits some. This table has fewer than 500,000 clones, roughly nine tenths appearing once. Sequenced input: PBMCs or T cells enriched from blood (not recorded which). The receptors were gathered from a man aged 30 to 45 who had recovered from COVID-19.

This sequence joins TRBV19 and TRBJ1-1, with 7 bases lining up with TRBD1. In germline, CDR1 is LNHDA, CDR2 SQIVND (reference sequence). The CDR3 is 16 residues long. V shed 6 bases, J shed 2 bases, and the junction held 12 bases outside the gene matches. The CDR3 loop reads CASSQQGLSPNTEAFF. The CDR3 DNA reads as TGTGCCAGTAGCCAACAGGGGCTGAGTCCTAACACTGAAGCTTTCTTT.

The genes are TRBV27 and TRBJ2-2; 7 bases match TRBD1. Trimming cost V 7 bases and J 6 bases; bases outside gene matches: 11. This CDR3 has 15 amino acids. The germline V gene encodes CDR1 MNHEY and CDR2 SMNVEV (reference sequence). CDR3 loop: CASTDVYRGAGELFF. CDR3 nucleotides: TGTGCCAGCACCGACGTATACAGGGGCGCCGGGGAGCTGTTTTTT.

About this clone itself: Mismatch with germline at one junction end may stem from a read error. The rearrangement links TRBV5-1 to TRBJ1-1; unclear D gene. This CDR3 comprises 16 residues. Germline values: CDR1 SGHRS, CDR2 YFSETQ. Here the CDR3 DNA reads TGCGCCTGCAGCCAAATTACCGGGAGCGAGAACACTGAAGCTTTCTTT. Residues: CACSQITGSENTEAFF. The full variable domain, completed using reference TRBV5-1 and TRBJ1-1, is KAGVTQTPRYLIKTRGQQVTLSCSPISGHRSVSWYQQTPGQGLQFLFEYFSETQRNKGNFPGRFSGRQFSNSRSEMNVSTLELGDSALYLCACSQITGSENTEAFFGQGTRLTVV.

This clone was detected once. The chain uses TRBV10-3 and TRBJ2-7, with D possibly being TRBD2 (6 bases). V was cut by 4 bases and J by 6 bases, with 13 bases left in between. CDR1 and CDR2 from the germline V gene are ENHRY and SYGVKD. There are 13 residues in the CDR3. The CDR3 spells CAISGGAGREQYF. The CDR3 region has the DNA TGTGCCATCAGTGGTGGAGCGGGTCGCGAGCAGTACTTC.

The chain couples TRBV6-1 to TRBJ2-7; 8 nucleotides line up with TRBD2. The CDR3 spans 13 residues. Germline assignment: CDR1 MNHNS and CDR2 SASEGT. Trimming took 2 bases from V and 13 from J; bases not matched to a gene: 10. Here the CDR3 DNA reads TGTGCCAGCAGTGAATTCCGGGAGGGTCTCCTCTACTTC. This codes for CASSEFREGLLYF.

In DNA, the CDR3 is TGTGCCAGCAGTTCCCATACGGGACAGGGGTATCAGCCCCAGCATTTT. Translated, it gives CASSSHTGQGYQPQHF. This chain connects TRBV28 to TRBJ1-5; 10 positions agree with TRBD1. Germline assignment: CDR1 MDHEN and CDR2 SYDVKM. The CDR3 spans 16 residues. The V gene end was trimmed by 4 bases and the J gene end by 5 bases; junction bases not matched to a gene: 8. The variable domain in full, completed from reference TRBV28 and TRBJ1-5, reads DVKVTQSSRYLVKRTGEKVFLECVQDMDHENMFWYRQDPGLGLRLIYFSYDVKMKEKGDIPEGYSVSREKKERFSLILESASTNQTSMYLCASSSHTGQGYQPQHFGDGTRLSIL.

The chain has TRBV6-4 and TRBJ2-1; 7 bases are a match to TRBD2. The CDR3 runs 15 residues. V trimming: 1 base; J trimming: 4 bases; junction bases outside the gene matches: 4. Germline loops: CDR1 MRHNA, CDR2 SNTAGT. In DNA, the CDR3 is TGTGCCAGCAGTGACTTAGGCGGGAGATACAATGAGCAGTTCTTC. Its protein is CASSDLGGRYNEQFF.

A remark on this clone: This specimen includes other DNA sequences encoding the same CDR3. The chain is built from TRBV28 and TRBJ1-1; D is uncertain. The CDR3 consists of 13 residues. Trimming stripped 8 bases from V and 2 bases from J, with 12 bases between. Per germline, CDR1 MDHEN and CDR2 SYDVKM. CDR3 in amino acids: CASRGGLNTEAFF. CDR3 sequence (DNA): TGTGCCAGCCGCGGAGGCTTAAACACTGAAGCTTTCTTT.

The V and J genes are TRBV10-2 and TRBJ2-7; TRBD1 matches 9 bases. From germline, CDR1 is WSHSY and CDR2 SAAADI. V lost 7 bases to trimming and J lost 7 bases; unmatched junction nucleotides: 2. This CDR3 region has 11 residues. CDR3 sequence (DNA): TGCGCCAGCATGACAGGGGGAGAGCAGTACTTC. Encoded protein: CASMTGGEQYF.

J is TRBJ2-1 and V is TRBV3-1 (or the pseudogene TRBV3-2), with 8 bases identical to TRBD1. Germline V gene data show CDR1 as LGHDT and CDR2 as YNNKEL (reference sequence). The CDR3 extends over 18 amino acids. With V trimmed by 0 bases and J by 3 bases, 10 bases remained unmatched. CDR3 nucleotide sequence: TGTGCCAGCAGCCAAGATGGAGACAGGGGACCCTACTACAATGAGCAGTTCTTC. Translated, it gives CASSQDGDRGPYYNEQFF.

The chain employs TRBV9 and TRBJ2-1; TRBD2 matches 8 bases. After removal of 4 bases from V and 2 bases from J, the junction contained 8 bases not matched to a gene. The germline CDR1 and CDR2 sequences are SGDLS and YYNGEE. This CDR3 has 16 residues. The chain's CDR3 is CASSPGGGRTYNEQFF. In DNA, the CDR3 is TGTGCCAGCAGCCCCGGGGGCGGGAGGACCTACAATGAGCAGTTCTTC.

The rearrangement uses TRBV24-1 and TRBJ2-3; 8 bases line up with TRBD2. The germline CDR1 and CDR2 sequences are KGHDR and SFDVKD. The CDR3 totals 18 residues. Losses at the gene ends were 4 bases for V and 1 base for J; bases not matched to a gene: 12. Here the CDR3 reads CATSDLRPGRAGTDTQYF. The CDR3 DNA follows: TGTGCCACCAGTGACCTCCGGCCCGGGAGGGCCGGCACAGATACGCAGTATTTT.

V is TRBV5-4 and J is TRBJ1-2; D possibly corresponds to TRBD1 (5 bases). The germline CDR1 and CDR2 sequences are SGHNT and YYREEE (reference sequence). V was cut by 5 bases and J by 5 bases, with 13 bases left in between. This CDR3 comprises 13 residues. In DNA, the CDR3 is TGTGCCAGCAGATCCGGGACTGATTATGGCTACACCTTC. It codes for CASRSGTDYGYTF.

The rearrangement joins TRBV2 to TRBJ1-2; D might be TRBD1 (6 bases). The CDR3 has 14 residues. Trimming shortened V by 2 bases and J by 2 bases, and 9 bases separated the two germline ends. CDR1 is SNHLY, CDR2 FYNNEI, per germline. CDR3 DNA sequence: TGTGCCAGCAGTGAAATAGACAGGAACTATGGCTACACCTTC. Protein sequence: CASSEIDRNYGYTF.

The CDR3 sequence is CASSPNRLAGGASSTDTQYF. The CDR3 region has the DNA TGTGCCAGCAGTCCTAATCGACTAGCGGGAGGGGCGTCTAGCACAGATACGCAGTATTTT. The rearrangement uses TRBV27 and TRBJ2-3; 14 bases match TRBD2. CDR3 length: 20 amino acids. Trimming cost V 5 bases and J 0 bases; bases outside gene matches: 13. Germline lookup yields CDR1 MNHEY and CDR2 SMNVEV (reference sequence).

The V call is TRBV5-1, the J call TRBJ2-3; the match to TRBD2 covers 11 bases. This CDR3 is 16 amino acids long. Germline CDR1 is SGHRS and CDR2 is YFSETQ. V was pared by 5 bases and J by 4 bases, with 9 bases of the junction left unmatched. The CDR3, as DNA: TGCGCCAGCAGTTCGACTAGCGGGACTTCTTCAGATACGCAGTATTTT. Protein sequence: CASSSTSGTSSDTQYF.

The rearrangement links TRBV6-5 to TRBJ1-5; no firm D call. Germline V lookup: CDR1 MNHEY, CDR2 SVGAGI. The CDR3 extends over 16 amino acids. V lost 0 bases, J lost 0 bases, and 9 bases lay in between. This CDR3 is CASSYSTGNSNQPQHF. In nucleotides, the CDR3 is TGTGCCAGCAGTTACTCGACCGGGAATAGCAATCAGCCCCAGCATTTT.

CDR3: CASSLSFTVSEAFF. The CDR3, as DNA: TGTGCCAGCAGTCTCTCTTTCACGGTCTCTGAAGCTTTCTTT. V is TRBV6-5 and J is TRBJ1-1; no definite D call. This CDR3 is 14 amino acids long. Germline CDR1 is MNHEY and CDR2 is SVGAGI. Deletions cut 5 bases from V and 6 bases from J, with 16 bases between.

The chain recombines TRBV5-6 with TRBJ2-7; no reliable D call. Trimming pared 0 bases from V and 6 bases from J, leaving 7 bases between. Germline V gene data show CDR1 as SGHDT and CDR2 as YYEEEE. The CDR3 sequence is 12 residues long. The CDR3 here is CASSLEPSEQYF. DNA of the CDR3: TGTGCCAGCAGCTTGGAACCGAGCGAGCAGTACTTC.

V usage is TRBV6-5 and J usage is TRBJ1-6; possible D gene TRBD1, 6 bases. Germline CDR1 is MNHEY and CDR2 is SVGAGI. Trimming shortened V by 6 bases and J by 3 bases, and 12 bases separated the two germline ends. This CDR3 is built from 15 residues. The CDR3 DNA is TGTGCCAGCAGGGGCGGACAGTTCTATAATTCACCCCTCCACTTT. This sequence encodes CASRGGQFYNSPLHF.

The gene calls are TRBV29-1 and TRBJ1-1, with D perhaps matching TRBD1 (6 bases). Germline V gene sequence: CDR1 SQVTM, CDR2 ANQGSEA. Trimming stripped 7 bases from V and 0 bases from J, with 12 bases between. This CDR3 region has 13 residues. The CDR3 loop is CSAGQRLNTEAFF. CDR3 DNA: TGCAGCGCCGGACAGAGGCTGAACACTGAAGCTTTCTTT.

The V gene is TRBV28, the J gene TRBJ2-7; a possible D gene is TRBD2 (6 bases). This CDR3 spans 15 amino acids. Trimming took 2 bases from V and 2 from J, leaving 13 bases between them. Germline CDR1 MDHEN, CDR2 SYDVKM. This CDR3 reads CASSLGVGGTYEQYF. The CDR3 region has the DNA TGTGCCAGCAGTTTAGGGGTGGGGGGAACCTACGAGCAGTACTTC.

The rearrangement joins TRBV4-1 to TRBJ2-2; possibly TRBD2 for D (7 bases). The CDR3 runs to 14 residues. Trimming took off 10 bases at V and 6 bases at J, with 18 bases between the two ends. Per germline, CDR1 MGHRA and CDR2 YSYEKL. In nucleotides, the CDR3 is TGCGCCACCGGGGGGCAACCCGGGGCCGGGGAGCTGTTTTTT. Its protein is CATGGQPGAGELFF.